These 29 T cell receptor beta chains came from one sample sequenced in a study of blood T cell repertoires in COVID-19. The method was immunoSEQ multiplex PCR; TCRdb's version includes in-frame clones alone and lacks a portion of them. Of about 29,000 clones listed, almost 85% are singletons. Material for sequencing was peripheral blood. The receptors here all came from a man older than 75 with active COVID-19.

This clone was counted a single time. The V and J genes are TRBV6-1 and TRBJ2-1; a weak D match, TRBD1 (7 bases). The V end was cut by 1 base, the J end by 8 bases, with 15 bases between. Germline V gene data show CDR1 as MNHNS and CDR2 as SASEGT. CDR3 length: 15 amino acids. The CDR3 loop is CASSEGSGGQDEQFF. The CDR3 DNA follows: TGTGCCAGCAGTGAAGGGTCAGGGGGGCAAGATGAGCAGTTCTTC.

This clone appeared a few times. This rearrangement joins TRBV6-4 to TRBJ2-3; 8 bases map to TRBD2. The junction had 0 bases not matched to a gene; V was cut back by 3 bases and J by 1 base. This CDR3 has 14 amino acids. Germline CDR1 is MRHNA and CDR2 is SNTAGT. In nucleotides, the CDR3 is TGTGCCAGCAGTGAGCGGGGGGGCACAGATACGCAGTATTTT. Translation: CASSERGGTDTQYF.

A few counts support this clone. A junction end diverges from the germline sequence, so it may reflect a read error. The CDR3 loop is CAISESTLVNNGYTF. The CDR3 bases are TGTGCCATCAGTGAGTCGACTCTGGTTAACAATGGCTACACCTTC. The J gene is TRBJ1-2, the V gene TRBV10-3; D is unclear. Germline V gene data show CDR1 as ENHRY and CDR2 as SYGVKD. The CDR3 totals 15 residues.

The V and J genes are TRBV9 and TRBJ1-1; no firm D call. This CDR3 is 17 amino acids long. V lost 4 bases and J lost 2, with 21 bases in between. Per the germline V gene, CDR1 is SGDLS and CDR2 is YYNGEE. CDR3 sequence reads: CASSPAGSRLTNTEAFF. CDR3 nucleotides: TGTGCCAGCAGCCCCGCCGGGTCCCGCCTTACTAACACTGAAGCTTTCTTT.

The CDR3 nucleotides read TGCAGCGTTATCGAGACAGGCAACACTGAAGCTTTCTTT. Protein: CSVIETGNTEAFF. V gene TRBV29-1 combines with J gene TRBJ1-1; tentative D call: TRBD1 (6 bases). V gave up 5 bases and J gave up 2 bases, with 12 bases separating them. CDR3 size: 13 residues. Germline V gene sequence: CDR1 SQVTM, CDR2 ANQGSEA. The complete variable domain, with remaining parts taken from reference TRBV29-1 and TRBJ1-1, reads SAVISQKPSRDICQRGTSLTIQCQVDSQVTMMFWYRQQPGQSLTLIATANQGSEATYESGFVIDKFPISRPNLTFSTLTVSNMSPEDSSIYLCSVIETGNTEAFFGQGTRLTVV.

This chain joins TRBV21-1 and TRBJ1-6. TRBV21-1 is noted as a pseudogene. The CDR3 is made up of 16 amino acids. DNA of the CDR3: TGTGCCAGCTCCAAATCGGGGGACGGCCGAAATTCACCCCTCCACTTT. Amino acids: CASSKSGDGRNSPLHF.

J is TRBJ2-1 and V is TRBV7-8; D is perhaps TRBD2 (6 bases). Germline CDR1 and CDR2: SGHVS and FQNEAQ. V shed 4 bases and J shed 5 bases, with 15 bases lying between them. The CDR3 consists of 15 residues. The CDR3 is CASSSRLETDNEQFF. The CDR3 coding sequence is TGTGCCAGCAGCTCTCGACTAGAAACAGACAATGAGCAGTTCTTC.

The chain links TRBV5-4 to TRBJ1-1; 7 nucleotides agree with TRBD1. After removal of 0 bases from V and 2 bases from J, the junction contained 7 bases not matched to a gene. This CDR3 has 16 residues. Germline CDR1 SGHNT, CDR2 YYREEE (reference sequence). CDR3: CASSLAPTGINTEAFF. For the CDR3, the DNA is TGTGCCAGCAGCTTGGCTCCGACAGGGATTAACACTGAAGCTTTCTTT.

The rearrangement links TRBV18 to TRBJ2-3; D uncertain. Per the germline V gene, CDR1 is KGHSH and CDR2 is LQKENI. V lost 1 base, J lost 4 bases, and 9 bases lay in between. The CDR3 sequence is 14 residues long. CDR3 sequence reads: CASSPLRSSDTQYF. Written as DNA, the CDR3 is TGTGCCAGCTCACCACTCAGGTCTTCAGATACGCAGTATTTT.

This chain's CDR3 is CASRTNQETQYF. Here the CDR3 DNA reads TGTGCCAGTAGGACAAACCAAGAGACCCAGTACTTC. V usage is TRBV18 and J usage is TRBJ2-5, with a possible D match to TRBD1 (5 bases). Germline values: CDR1 KGHSH, CDR2 LQKENI. The V gene lost 9 bases and the J gene lost 0 bases, with 8 bases spanning the gap. The CDR3 contains 12 residues.

This clone was counted only a few times. The rearrangement uses TRBV6-4 and TRBJ2-2; 7 nucleotides align to TRBD2. V lost 1 base, J lost 3 bases, and 11 bases stayed unmatched. Germline values: CDR1 MRHNA, CDR2 SNTAGT. The CDR3 sequence is 18 residues long. CDR3 DNA sequence: TGTGCCAGCAGTGACTTATCTATTCGGGGAGGGCACACCGGGGAGCTGTTTTTT. It translates to CASSDLSIRGGHTGELFF.

This clone was found a few times. This rearrangement joins TRBV10-3 to TRBJ2-7; TRBD1 aligns across 8 bases. V lost 4 bases to trimming and J lost 3 bases; unmatched junction nucleotides: 11. The CDR3 totals 16 residues. In germline, CDR1 is ENHRY, CDR2 SYGVKD. The CDR3, as DNA: TGTGCCATCAGTGCCGCCCCCCCAGGACAGGGCTACGAGCAGTACTTC. It specifies CAISAAPPGQGYEQYF.

The rearrangement uses TRBV5-1 and TRBJ2-7; weak D call: TRBD1 (6 bases). The CDR3 has 14 residues. The germline CDR1 and CDR2 sequences are SGHRS and YFSETQ. Trimming took 4 bases from V and 5 from J, leaving 16 bases between them. The CDR3 DNA follows: TGCGCCAGCAGCCTCAGGGGCAGGGAAGACGAGCAGTACTTC. This codes for CASSLRGREDEQYF.

The gene calls are TRBV27 and TRBJ1-1; 12 bases agree with TRBD1. Trimming cost V 6 bases and J 4 bases; bases outside gene matches: 3. This CDR3 has 14 residues. Looked up from germline, CDR1 is MNHEY and CDR2 is SMNVEV (reference sequence). This CDR3 reads CASRKGQGATEAFF. In DNA form, the CDR3 reads TGTGCCAGCAGGAAGGGACAGGGGGCCACTGAAGCTTTCTTT.

The J gene is TRBJ2-7, the V gene TRBV18; tentative D call: TRBD1 (5 bases). Between the trimmed V and J ends, which lost 1 base and 0 bases, there was a span of 13 bases. This CDR3 is built from 16 residues. Looked up from germline, CDR1 is KGHSH and CDR2 is LQKENI. As DNA, the CDR3 is TGTGCCAGCTCACCACGGACAAAGACAAACTCCTACGAGCAGTACTTC. Translation: CASSPRTKTNSYEQYF.

The gene calls are TRBV5-1 and TRBJ1-3; 7 bases are shared with TRBD1. The germline V gene has CDR1 SGHRS and CDR2 YFSETQ. With V trimmed by 0 bases and J by 10 bases, 10 bases remained unmatched. The length of the CDR3 is 15 residues. The CDR3 reads CASSLAADRAGTIYF. DNA of the CDR3: TGCGCCAGCAGCTTGGCCGCTGACAGGGCGGGGACCATATATTTT.

The chain combines TRBV20-1 with TRBJ1-2; D is possibly TRBD1 (6 bases). Germline CDR1 is DFQATT and CDR2 is SNEGSKA (reference sequence). This CDR3 comprises 13 residues. V lost 3 bases and J 4 bases, leaving 12 bases between the germline ends. The CDR3 region is CSASRGGVYGYTF. DNA of the CDR3: TGCAGTGCTAGTCGAGGGGGGGTCTATGGCTACACCTTC.

The CDR3 is CASSYSVQGDYGYTF. The CDR3 bases are TGTGCCAGCAGTTATTCCGTCCAGGGGGACTATGGCTACACCTTC. The J gene is TRBJ1-2, the V gene TRBV6-6, with TRBD1 identical over 7 bases. CDR1 and CDR2 from the germline V gene are MNHNY and SVGAGI (reference sequence). The CDR3 covers 15 residues. The junction had 7 bases not matched to a gene; V was cut back by 3 bases and J by 3 bases.

J is TRBJ2-1 and V is TRBV5-4; 10 positions agree with TRBD1. Germline V lookup: CDR1 SGHNT, CDR2 YYREEE (reference sequence). V trimming: 5 bases; J trimming: 3 bases; junction bases outside the gene matches: 8. This CDR3 is 16 amino acids long. The DNA for the CDR3 is TGTGCCAGCAGTTTTGGCGGGACAGGGGTCTACAATGAGCAGTTCTTC. Translation gives CASSFGGTGVYNEQFF.

The chain employs TRBV6-5 and TRBJ2-5, with TRBD2 identical over 7 bases. The germline gives CDR1 MNHEY, CDR2 SVGAGI. The CDR3 runs 15 residues. Germline trimming cut 8 bases from V and 1 base from J; bases unmatched to any gene: 10. Here the CDR3 DNA reads TGTGCCAGCGTTAGAAGCGGGGTGCTCCAAGAGACCCAGTACTTC. This gives the protein CASVRSGVLQETQYF.

The chain couples TRBV5-1 to TRBJ2-3, with D perhaps matching TRBD2 (6 bases). Germline V CDR1 and CDR2: SGHRS, YFSETQ. There are 13 residues in the CDR3. The V and J ends lost 7 bases and 9 bases respectively, with 18 bases between them. CDR3 region: CASSSSPGETQYF. In DNA form, the CDR3 reads TGCGCCAGCTCGTCCTCTCCGGGGGAGACGCAGTATTTT.

The J gene is TRBJ2-1, the V gene TRBV9; TRBD2 aligns across 10 bases. Trimming cost V 2 bases and J 4 bases; bases outside gene matches: 3. Germline assignment: CDR1 SGDLS and CDR2 YYNGEE. The CDR3 loop spans 15 amino acids. The CDR3 DNA follows: TGTGCCAGCAGCGTCCTAGCGGGGGCATACAATGAGCAGTTCTTC. Translating it yields CASSVLAGAYNEQFF.

The gene calls are TRBV27 and TRBJ1-4, with 10 bases matching TRBD1. Germline V gene sequence: CDR1 MNHEY, CDR2 SMNVEV (reference sequence). V lost 5 bases, J lost 7 bases, and 7 bases stayed unmatched. The CDR3 is 15 amino acids. The CDR3 loop is CASSRSRDRGEKLFF. The CDR3 bases are TGTGCCAGCAGTCGAAGCCGGGACAGGGGTGAAAAACTGTTTTTT.

The CDR3 DNA reads as TGTGCCAGCAGCTTCCCGAGAGCAATGGCCGGGGAGCTGTTTTTT. As protein: CASSFPRAMAGELFF. This chain connects TRBV5-6 to TRBJ2-2, with unresolved D. Trimming shortened V by 2 bases and J by 6 bases, and 14 bases separated the two germline ends. Germline-derived CDR1 and CDR2 are SGHDT and YYEEEE. The CDR3 is made up of 15 amino acids.

The rearrangement uses TRBV29-1 and TRBJ1-3; 8 bases line up with TRBD1. The trim removed 7 bases at V and 0 bases at J, leaving 11 bases unmatched. The CDR3 spans 16 residues. CDR1 and CDR2 (germline): SQVTM, ANQGSEA. DNA for the CDR3: TGCAGCGCCACGACAGGGGCCCTCAACTCTGGAAACACCATATATTTT. Its translation: CSATTGALNSGNTIYF. The complete variable domain, with remaining parts taken from reference TRBV29-1 and TRBJ1-3, reads SAVISQKPSRDICQRGTSLTIQCQVDSQVTMMFWYRQQPGQSLTLIATANQGSEATYESGFVIDKFPISRPNLTFSTLTVSNMSPEDSSIYLCSATTGALNSGNTIYFGEGSWLTVV.

This clone has just a few counts. The rearrangement joins TRBV7-2 to TRBJ2-7; D is perhaps TRBD2 (6 bases). The length of the CDR3 is 16 residues. V lost 1 base and J lost 1, with 14 bases in between. CDR1 SGHTA and CDR2 FQGNSA come from the germline V gene. CDR3 residues: CASSLVGGSRSYEQYF. CDR3 bases: TGTGCCAGCAGCTTAGTTGGGGGGTCAAGGTCCTACGAGCAGTACTTC.

This clone was detected once. The J gene is TRBJ1-1, the V gene TRBV5-1, with 9 bases that match TRBD1. V dropped 1 base and J dropped 1; count of bases not matched to a gene: 5. CDR3 length: 16 amino acids. Germline V gives CDR1 SGHRS, CDR2 YFSETQ. CDR3 region: CASSLTGGAENTEAFF. The CDR3 DNA sequence: TGCGCCAGCAGCTTGACAGGGGGCGCGGAGAACACTGAAGCTTTCTTT.

This clone was recorded a few times. V gene TRBV9 combines with J gene TRBJ2-7, with D maybe TRBD1 (6 bases). This CDR3 spans 14 amino acids. V gave up 4 bases and J gave up 5 bases, with 16 bases separating them. Per the germline V gene, CDR1 is SGDLS and CDR2 is YYNGEE. This CDR3 reads CASSPTPGTNEQYF. In nucleotides, the CDR3 is TGTGCCAGCAGCCCAACTCCGGGGACAAACGAGCAGTACTTC.

V and J are TRBV5-1 and TRBJ2-7, with 14 bases identical to TRBD2. Trimming cost V 5 bases and J 3 bases; bases outside gene matches: 4. CDR1 and CDR2 from the germline V gene are SGHRS and YFSETQ. This CDR3 has 15 residues. CDR3 in DNA: TGCGCCAGCAGACCCGGGACTAGCGGGGGCTACGAGCAGTACTTC. Encoded protein: CASRPGTSGGYEQYF.